These 26 T cell receptor beta chains were sequenced from one sample in a study of glioma-infiltrating T cells. Using RNA template, CDR3s of TCR alpha and beta were amplified with iRepertoire arm-PCR. TCRdb re-called the multiplex PCR reads through MiXCR, storing one row per CDR3 protein. The sample comprises tens of thousands of distinct CDR3 sequences, around a quarter of which are singletons, and over 5.5% rests with the top ten. The sequenced material came from glioma tissue, nonneoplastic brain tissue, or PBMCs (not recorded which). The receptors derive from a human donor with low-grade glioma or glioblastoma, undergoing nonglioma brain surgery, or in good health (not recorded which).

This clonotype was counted many times. The chain carries TRBV20-1 and TRBJ2-3; D not resolved. This CDR3 comprises 15 residues. The V end was cut by 0 bases, the J end by 3 bases, with 13 bases between. The germline CDR1 and CDR2 sequences are DFQATT and SNEGSKA (reference sequence). Here the CDR3 DNA reads TGCAGTGCTAGAGATGGACGGAAAGGGACAGATACGCAGTATTTT. It yields the protein CSARDGRKGTDTQYF.

This clonotype was counted ten times or more. The chain carries TRBV6-1 and TRBJ2-7; 12 nucleotides align to TRBD1. The germline V gene encodes CDR1 MNHNS and CDR2 SASEGT. J gave up 3 bases and V 6 bases, and 6 bases lay outside the gene matches. CDR3 length: 15 residues. This CDR3 reads CASSKGTGGDYEQYF. The CDR3, as DNA: TGTGCCAGCAGCAAAGGGACAGGGGGCGACTACGAGCAGTACTTC.

This clonotype has at least ten counts. The chain joins TRBV4-1 to TRBJ2-1; 8 bases line up with TRBD1. The CDR3 is made up of 16 amino acids. The germline CDR1 and CDR2 sequences are MGHRA and YSYEKL. The V gene end was trimmed by 0 bases and the J gene end by 7 bases; junction bases not matched to a gene: 8. CDR3: CASSQESAGGRNEQFF. The DNA of the CDR3 is TGCGCCAGCAGCCAAGAAAGCGCAGGGGGCAGAAATGAGCAGTTCTTC.

This clonotype was seen many times. This sequence joins TRBV27 and TRBJ2-7, with 9 bases matching TRBD2. V was clipped by 0 bases and J by 2 bases; unmatched bases: 5. Per germline, CDR1 MNHEY and CDR2 SMNVEV (reference sequence). The CDR3 sequence is 16 residues long. The CDR3 loop is CASSLSYPSGAYEQYF. In nucleotides, the CDR3 is TGTGCCAGCAGTTTATCGTACCCTAGCGGGGCCTACGAGCAGTACTTC.

This clonotype was detected many times. The chain recombines TRBV20-1 with TRBJ2-7, with D maybe TRBD1 (5 bases). The V end lost 5 bases, the J end lost 4 bases, and 18 bases lay between the germline ends. The CDR3 has 14 residues. Looked up from germline, CDR1 is DFQATT and CDR2 is SNEGSKA (reference sequence). The CDR3 nucleotides read TGCAGTGCTGAGCCCTACTCAGGGTTATACGAGCAGTACTTC. Translated, it gives CSAEPYSGLYEQYF.

This clonotype was recorded at least ten times. This chain uses TRBV7-2 with TRBJ2-3; 7 bases line up with TRBD1. The CDR3 contains 15 residues. V was pared by 2 bases and J by 3 bases, with 5 bases of the junction left unmatched. Germline V gene data show CDR1 as SGHTA and CDR2 as FQGNSA. CDR3 coding DNA: TGTGCCAGCAGCTTACGACAGGGCGGTACAGATACGCAGTATTTT. Its protein is CASSLRQGGTDTQYF.

This clonotype has a count of ten or more. The genes are TRBV6-1 and TRBJ1-5, with D perhaps matching TRBD1 (5 bases). Trimming shortened V by 8 bases and J by 0 bases, and 14 bases separated the two germline ends. The CDR3 covers 15 residues. CDR1 is MNHNS, CDR2 SASEGT, per germline. The CDR3 region is CASAGGLLSNQPQHF. In DNA form, the CDR3 reads TGTGCCAGCGCCGGGGGACTTCTTAGCAATCAGCCCCAGCATTTT.

This clonotype was detected ten times or more. V is TRBV2 and J is TRBJ2-5; D possibly matches TRBD1 or TRBD2 (5 bases each). The CDR3 totals 14 residues. Trimming shortened V by 7 bases and J by 0 bases, and 12 bases separated the two germline ends. The germline CDR1 and CDR2 sequences are SNHLY and FYNNEI. CDR3 region: CASKDLGHQETQYF. The CDR3 DNA sequence: TGTGCCAGCAAGGATTTGGGACACCAAGAGACCCAGTACTTC.

The table lists this clonotype with many counts. The chain recombines TRBV25-1 with TRBJ2-2; 10 bases are a match to TRBD2. Germline V gene data show CDR1 as MGHDK and CDR2 as SYGVNS. V dropped 3 bases and J dropped 6; count of bases not matched to a gene: 7. This CDR3 spans 16 amino acids. CDR3 amino acids: CASSDPSGSAAGELFF. The CDR3 DNA reads as TGTGCCAGCAGTGACCCTAGCGGGAGCGCGGCCGGGGAGCTGTTTTTT.

The chain is built from TRBV7-9 and TRBJ2-3, with 11 bases that match TRBD1. Per the germline V gene, CDR1 is SEHNR and CDR2 is FQNEAQ (reference sequence). J was trimmed by 5 bases and V by 7 bases; bases with no gene match: 14. This CDR3 is 17 amino acids long. CDR3 loop: CASINYGTGGWRDTQYF. In DNA, the CDR3 is TGTGCCAGCATCAACTATGGGACAGGGGGTTGGAGAGATACGCAGTATTTT.

This clonotype has at least ten counts. V gene TRBV27 combines with J gene TRBJ1-4, with D possibly matching TRBD1 (6 bases). The ends were cut back, 5 bases at V and 7 bases at J, with 20 bases in the middle. The CDR3 contains 16 residues. The germline V gene has CDR1 MNHEY and CDR2 SMNVEV (reference sequence). CDR3 sequence reads: CASSPLLGGRSEKLFF. The CDR3 coding sequence is TGTGCCAGCAGTCCCCTATTAGGGGGGCGGAGTGAAAAACTGTTTTTT.

About this clonotype: Possible read error: a much larger clone is one base away. This chain connects TRBV29-1 to TRBJ1-1, with D perhaps TRBD1 (5 bases). Germline lookup yields CDR1 SQVTM and CDR2 ANQGSEA. The CDR3 is made up of 10 amino acids. CDR3 bases: TGCAGCGTGCTGGACACTGAAGCTTCCTTT. Translating it yields CSVLDTEASF.

This clonotype occurred many times. This chain joins TRBV19 and TRBJ1-6; a possible D gene is TRBD1 (6 bases). This CDR3 has 13 residues. Trimming pared 7 bases from V and 7 bases from J, leaving 11 bases between. Germline V gene data show CDR1 as LNHDA and CDR2 as SQIVND (reference sequence). The DNA for the CDR3 is TGTGCCAGTAAGGAAGGGGGGAATTCACCCCTCCACTTT. This codes for CASKEGGNSPLHF. Using reference TRBV19 and TRBJ1-6 for the parts outside the CDR3, the full variable domain is DGGITQSPKYLFRKEGQNVTLSCEQNLNHDAMYWYRQDPGQGLRLIYYSQIVNDFQKGDIAEGYSVSREKKESFPLTVTSAQKNPTAFYLCASKEGGNSPLHFGNGTRLTVT.

This clonotype was picked up many times. The V call is TRBV6-5, the J call TRBJ2-3; tentatively, D is TRBD2 (6 bases). The CDR3 length is 15 residues. V lost 2 bases, J lost 2 bases, and 11 bases lay in between. Germline CDR1 reads MNHEY; CDR2 reads SVGAGI. The DNA of the CDR3 is TGTGCCAGCAGTTACAGGGCTAGCGCCACAGATACGCAGTATTTT. It yields the protein CASSYRASATDTQYF.

This clonotype was found many times. The chain recombines TRBV18 with TRBJ2-3, with 7 bases matching TRBD2. CDR1 KGHSH and CDR2 LQKENI come from the germline V gene. This CDR3 contains 16 residues. J lost 6 bases, V lost 3 bases, and 12 bases had no gene match. CDR3 residues: CASSPMQRTSHDTQYF. The CDR3 nucleotides are TGTGCCAGCTCACCCATGCAACGGACTAGTCATGATACGCAGTATTTT. Variable domain in full (rest from reference TRBV18 and TRBJ2-3): NAGVMQNPRHLVRRRGQEARLRCSPMKGHSHVYWYRQLPEEGLKFMVYLQKENIIDESGMPKERFSAEFPKEGPSILRIQQVVRGDSAAYFCASSPMQRTSHDTQYFGPGTRLTVL.

With regard to this clonotype: This sequence may be a read error, since a much larger clone differs from it by one base. This sequence joins TRBV7-9 and TRBJ1-1, with unresolved D. With 3 bases removed from V and 5 bases from J, the gap between germline ends came to 7 bases. Germline assignment: CDR1 SEHNR and CDR2 FQNEAQ (reference sequence). This CDR3 is built from 12 residues. CDR3 DNA sequence: TGTGCCAGCAGCTTGGCGAAAACTGAAGCTTTCTTT. It specifies CASSLAKTEAFF.

The DNA of the CDR3 is TGTGCCAGCAAATGGAGTACAGGGACCGGCGATGAGCAGTTCTTC. Translation gives CASKWSTGTGDEQFF. This rearrangement joins TRBV5-5 to TRBJ2-1; possible D gene TRBD1, 6 bases. Germline loops: CDR1 SGHKS, CDR2 YYEKEE (reference sequence). Trimming stripped 6 bases from V and 8 bases from J, with 21 bases between. The CDR3 contains 15 residues.

The chain employs TRBV29-1 and TRBJ1-1, with D uncertain. V was shortened by 0 bases and J by 2 bases, with 7 bases between the two germline ends. The CDR3 consists of 13 residues. CDR1 is SQVTM, CDR2 ANQGSEA, per germline. The CDR3 loop reads CSVEDVVNTEAFF. In DNA, the CDR3 is TGCAGCGTTGAAGATGTGGTCAACACTGAAGCTTTCTTT.

The chain uses TRBV30 and TRBJ1-1; D gene unclear. V was cut by 4 bases and J by 1 base, with 10 bases left in between. The length of the CDR3 is 13 residues. Germline V gene data show CDR1 as GTSNPN and CDR2 as SVGIG (reference sequence). The CDR3 loop is CAWNRTANTEAFF. In DNA, the CDR3 is TGTGCCTGGAATAGGACCGCGAACACTGAAGCTTTCTTT.

This clonotype was observed a few times. The V call is TRBV18, the J call TRBJ2-3; TRBD2 aligns across 8 bases. The CDR3 contains 13 residues. Germline V gene data show CDR1 as KGHSH and CDR2 as LQKENI. The trim removed 3 bases at V and 5 bases at J, leaving 1 base unmatched. The CDR3 DNA reads TGTGCCAGCTCACCCGGGAGGGGAGATACGCAGTATTTT. It is translated as CASSPGRGDTQYF.

This clonotype has just a few counts. A junction boundary mismatches the germline segment, possibly from a read error. This chain connects TRBV2 to TRBJ2-7; TRBD1 agrees at 7 bases. The CDR3 spans 13 residues. Looked up from germline, CDR1 is SNHLY and CDR2 is FYNNEI. In DNA, the CDR3 is TGTGCCAGCAGCGAAGACAGGGAGTTCGAGCAGTACTTC. It translates to CASSEDREFEQYF.

About this clonotype itself: This could be a read error, since a much larger clone is one nucleotide away. The V and J genes are TRBV14 and TRBJ1-1, with D hard to call. CDR1 is SGHDN and CDR2 is FVKESK in the germline V gene. The CDR3 extends over 15 amino acids. V lost 8 bases and J lost 1, with 17 bases in between. The CDR3 loop reads CASSPTQVPNTEAFF. The CDR3 DNA sequence: TGTGCCAGCTCACCTACTCAGGTGCCGAACACTGAAGCTTTCTTT.

This clonotype appeared a few times. The chain joins TRBV2 to TRBJ2-2, with D maybe TRBD1 (5 bases). This CDR3 has 15 amino acids. From germline, CDR1 is SNHLY and CDR2 FYNNEI. Trimming removed 4 bases at V and 2 bases at J, with 11 bases between. CDR3 sequence: CASSGQNINTGELFF. CDR3 DNA: TGTGCCAGCAGTGGACAGAATATCAACACCGGGGAGCTGTTTTTT. Full variable domain (remainder filled in from reference TRBV2 and TRBJ2-2): EPEVTQTPSHQVTQMGQEVILRCVPISNHLYFYWYRQILGQKVEFLVSFYNNEISEKSEIFDDQFSVERPDGSNFTLKIRSTKLEDSAMYFCASSGQNINTGELFFGEGSRLTVL.

In the case of this clonotype: A much larger clone lies a single base off, so this may be a read error. The chain joins TRBV2 to TRBJ1-4; D is unresolved. Germline V gene lookup returns CDR1 SNHLY and CDR2 FYNNEI. CDR3 length: 11 amino acids. DNA for the CDR3: TGTGCCAGCAAAGTAGTAGGAAAACTGTCTTTT. This encodes CASKVVGKLSF.

This clonotype was observed at least ten times. This chain links TRBV2 with TRBJ1-5, with TRBD1 matching 8 bases. This CDR3 comprises 16 residues. The V and J ends lost 3 bases and 7 bases, in that order; junction bases with no gene match: 11. From germline, CDR1 is SNHLY and CDR2 FYNNEI. CDR3 sequence (DNA): TGTGCCAGCAGTGACCCTCACCGGACAGGGAAGCAGCCCCAGCATTTT. Translated: CASSDPHRTGKQPQHF.

This chain uses TRBV19 with TRBJ2-7; 9 nucleotides match TRBD1. Germline CDR1 LNHDA, CDR2 SQIVND (reference sequence). This CDR3 comprises 16 residues. The J segment lost 5 bases and the V segment lost 7 bases, leaving 15 bases of the junction unmatched. For the CDR3, the DNA is TGTGCCAGTACCCAGGACCCCGGGACAGGGCTCGACGAGCAGTACTTC. Its translation is CASTQDPGTGLDEQYF. Full variable domain (outside the CDR3, taken from reference TRBV19 and TRBJ2-7): DGGITQSPKYLFRKEGQNVTLSCEQNLNHDAMYWYRQDPGQGLRLIYYSQIVNDFQKGDIAEGYSVSREKKESFPLTVTSAQKNPTAFYLCASTQDPGTGLDEQYFGPGTRLTVT.